Below, one TCR beta chain is given with its context. The data are from a study of Ad26.COV2.S vaccination and SARS-CoV-2 variants. Documented treatment: about 20 received Ad26.COV2.S at low or high dose, single or two shots; 5 received placebo; per-sample allocation not given. The study sampled participants on day 63 after the first vaccine or placebo injection. TCRdb's copy holds only in-frame clones and misses some; the assay was immunoSEQ multiplex PCR. The sample records over 200,000 clones, approximately 90% being singletons. This CDR3 has 14 amino acids. Germline V gives CDR1 MNHEY, CDR2 SMNVEV (reference sequence). V was pared by 6 bases and J by 6 bases, with 17 bases between.

Here the sequenced sample was peripheral blood, taken in a trial of Ad26.COV2.S vaccine versus placebo. This sequence was found in a person aged 18-60 years who received the Ad26.COV2.S COVID-19 vaccine or a placebo. The rearrangement links TRBV27 to TRBJ1-1; D is uncertain. This chain's CDR3 is CASSLFFLGAEAFF. The CDR3 region has the DNA TGTGCCAGCAGCCTATTCTTTCTAGGCGCTGAAGCTTTCTTT.